This T cell receptor beta chain is drawn from a study of Tregs in tolerant kidney transplant recipients. About the research overall: Related graft donors supplied nonmyeloablative bone marrow transplants, and mixed chimerism was transient. Findings and caveats of the study: Findings come from small patient numbers and require larger validation.

This clone showed up just once. The antigen remains unidentified. Generated by immunoSEQ multiplex PCR, the TCRdb table keeps only in-frame clones and is missing some. The table includes over 50,000 clones, approximately 85% detected once. From germline, CDR1 is SGHRS and CDR2 YFSETQ. The CDR3 has 13 amino acids. The V gene lost 1 base and the J gene lost 4 bases, with 5 bases spanning the gap. An overnight rest at 37°C with approximately 180 IU/ml IL-2 preceded regulatory T cell sorting from thawed PBMCs. The sample was Tregs from blood, taken before the transplant. This chain uses TRBV5-1 with TRBJ1-4, with D unresolved. The TCR was taken from a human donor who received a combined kidney and bone marrow transplant. In DNA, the CDR3 is TGCGCCAGCAGCTTGAACATTAATGAAAAACTGTTTTTT. Its protein is CASSLNINEKLFF.